This T cell receptor beta chain was recovered during a study of identical twins' blood T cells. V shed 1 base, J shed 4 bases, and the junction held 29 bases outside the gene matches. CDR1 and CDR2 from the germline V gene are MGHDK and SYGVNS. The CDR3 covers 24 residues. Each TCR cDNA library carried sample-specific barcodes on both ends. In the original processing: Each library had roughly 2.2 to 4 million CDR3 reads and about 85,000 to nearly 550,000 clonotypes. Each CDR3 protein is one row after TCRdb ran MiXCR on the 5' RACE reads. The V and J calls were determined by TCRdb, not by the authors. The data contain a few hundred thousand distinct CDR3 sequences, more than 25% of them singletons. This clonotype was observed a few times. Its antigen is currently unknown. Study-level findings and limits: Twins shared more top CDR3 clonotypes than unrelated donors did.

All three twin pairs grew up together with likely shared infections and vaccines. The sequenced sample consisted of PBMCs. The receptor was derived from a woman between 18 and 50 years old in good health. The chain joins TRBV25-1 to TRBJ2-5; TRBD2 matches at 11 bases. Here the CDR3 DNA reads TGTGCCAGCAGTGAATCTCTAACTCTCAGGGACAGGAGTTCAACTAGCGGGAGAAGAGAGACCCAGTACTTC. Translating gives CASSESLTLRDRSSTSGRRETQYF.